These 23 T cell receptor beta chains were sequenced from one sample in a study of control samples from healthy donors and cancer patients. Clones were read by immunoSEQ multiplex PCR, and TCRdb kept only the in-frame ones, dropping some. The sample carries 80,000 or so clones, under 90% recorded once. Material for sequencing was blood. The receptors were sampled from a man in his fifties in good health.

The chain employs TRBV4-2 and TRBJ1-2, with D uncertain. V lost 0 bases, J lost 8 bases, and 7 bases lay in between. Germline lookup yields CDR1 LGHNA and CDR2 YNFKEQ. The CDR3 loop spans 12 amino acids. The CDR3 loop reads CASSQDPWGYTF. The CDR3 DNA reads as TGTGCCAGCAGCCAAGATCCGTGGGGCTACACCTTC.

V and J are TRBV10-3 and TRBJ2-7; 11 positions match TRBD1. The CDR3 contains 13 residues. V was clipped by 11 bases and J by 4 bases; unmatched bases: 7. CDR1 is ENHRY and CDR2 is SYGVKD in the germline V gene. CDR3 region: CAAAGTGGYEQYF. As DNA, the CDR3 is TGTGCCGCTGCCGGGACAGGGGGATACGAGCAGTACTTC.

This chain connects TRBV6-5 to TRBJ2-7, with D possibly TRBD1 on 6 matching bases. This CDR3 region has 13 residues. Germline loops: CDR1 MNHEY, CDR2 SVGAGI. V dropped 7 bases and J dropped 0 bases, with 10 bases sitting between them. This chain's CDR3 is CASMPGVSYEQYF. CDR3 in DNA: TGTGCCAGCATGCCAGGGGTCTCCTACGAGCAGTACTTC.

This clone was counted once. CDR3: CASTGTASYEQYF. CDR3 DNA: TGTGCCAGCACTGGGACGGCTTCCTACGAGCAGTACTTC. J is TRBJ2-7 and V is TRBV11-3, with D perhaps matching TRBD1 or TRBD2 (5 bases each). The V and J ends lost 7 bases and 1 base respectively, with 11 bases between them. Germline V gene lookup returns CDR1 SGHNT and CDR2 YENEEA. This CDR3 comprises 13 residues.

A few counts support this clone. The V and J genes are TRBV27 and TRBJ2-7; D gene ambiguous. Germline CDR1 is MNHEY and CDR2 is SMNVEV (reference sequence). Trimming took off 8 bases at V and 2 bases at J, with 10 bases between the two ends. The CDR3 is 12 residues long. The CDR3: CASWDTPYEQYF. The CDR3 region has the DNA TGTGCCAGCTGGGATACCCCCTACGAGCAGTACTTC.

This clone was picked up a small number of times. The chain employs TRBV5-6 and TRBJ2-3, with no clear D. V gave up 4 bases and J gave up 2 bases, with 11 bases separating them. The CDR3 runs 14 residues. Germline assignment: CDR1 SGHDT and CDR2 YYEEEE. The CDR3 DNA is TGTGCCAGCAGCCAACCCTGGGCCACAGATACGCAGTATTTT. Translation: CASSQPWATDTQYF.

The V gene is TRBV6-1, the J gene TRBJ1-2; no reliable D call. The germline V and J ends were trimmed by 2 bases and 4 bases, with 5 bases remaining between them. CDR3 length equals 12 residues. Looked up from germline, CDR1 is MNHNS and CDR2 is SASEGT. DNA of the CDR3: TGTGCCAGCAGTGAATTCCGCTATGGCTACACCTTC. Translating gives CASSEFRYGYTF.

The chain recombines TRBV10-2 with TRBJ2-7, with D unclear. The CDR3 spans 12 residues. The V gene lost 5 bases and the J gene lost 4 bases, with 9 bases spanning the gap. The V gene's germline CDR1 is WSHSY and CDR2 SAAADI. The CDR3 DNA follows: TGCGCCAGCAGTTGGGTAGATTACGAGCAGTACTTC. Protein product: CASSWVDYEQYF.

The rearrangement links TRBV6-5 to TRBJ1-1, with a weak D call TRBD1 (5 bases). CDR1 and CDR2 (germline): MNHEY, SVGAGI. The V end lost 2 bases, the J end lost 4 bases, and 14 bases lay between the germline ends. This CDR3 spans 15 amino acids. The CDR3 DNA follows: TGTGCCAGCAGTTACAGGGGAGGAGGGAGCACTGAAGCTTTCTTT. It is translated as CASSYRGGGSTEAFF.

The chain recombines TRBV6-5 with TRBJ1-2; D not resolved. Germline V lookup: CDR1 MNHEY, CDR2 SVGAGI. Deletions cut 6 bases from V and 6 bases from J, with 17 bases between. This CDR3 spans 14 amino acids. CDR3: CASSARVHINGYTF. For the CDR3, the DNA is TGTGCCAGCAGCGCCCGAGTTCACATCAATGGCTACACCTTC.

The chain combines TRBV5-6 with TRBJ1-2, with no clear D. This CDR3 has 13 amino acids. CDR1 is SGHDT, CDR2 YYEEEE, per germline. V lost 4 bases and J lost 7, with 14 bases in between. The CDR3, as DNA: TGTGCCAGCAGCCCGTCTAAGAGCGCTGGCTACACCTTC. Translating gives CASSPSKSAGYTF.

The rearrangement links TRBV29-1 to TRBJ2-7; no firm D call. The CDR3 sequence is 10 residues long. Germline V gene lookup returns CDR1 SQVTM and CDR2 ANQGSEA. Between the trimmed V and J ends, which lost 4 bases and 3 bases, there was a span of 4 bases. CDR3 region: CSVGSYEQYF. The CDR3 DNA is TGCAGCGTTGGTAGCTACGAGCAGTACTTC.

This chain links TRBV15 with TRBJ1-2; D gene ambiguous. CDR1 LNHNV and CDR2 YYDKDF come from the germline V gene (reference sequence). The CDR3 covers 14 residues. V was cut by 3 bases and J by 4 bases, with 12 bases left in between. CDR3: CATSRGGVGYGYTF. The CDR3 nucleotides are TGTGCCACCAGCAGGGGTGGTGTGGGCTATGGCTACACCTTC.

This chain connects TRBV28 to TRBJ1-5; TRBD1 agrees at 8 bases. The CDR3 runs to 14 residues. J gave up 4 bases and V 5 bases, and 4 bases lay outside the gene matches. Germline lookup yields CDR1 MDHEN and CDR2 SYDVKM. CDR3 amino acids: CASSLTGGNQPQHF. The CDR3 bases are TGTGCCAGCAGTCTTACAGGGGGGAATCAGCCCCAGCATTTT.

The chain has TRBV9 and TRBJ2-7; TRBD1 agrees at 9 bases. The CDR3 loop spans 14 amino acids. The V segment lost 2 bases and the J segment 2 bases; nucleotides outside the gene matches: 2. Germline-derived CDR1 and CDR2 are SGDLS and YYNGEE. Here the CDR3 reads CASSVRDRAYEQYF. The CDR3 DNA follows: TGTGCCAGCAGCGTCCGGGACAGGGCCTACGAGCAGTACTTC. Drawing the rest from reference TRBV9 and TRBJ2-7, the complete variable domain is DSGVTQTPKHLITATGQRVTLRCSPRSGDLSVYWYQQSLDQGLQFLIQYYNGEERAKGNILERFSAQQFPDLHSELNLSSLELGDSALYFCASSVRDRAYEQYFGPGTRLTVT.

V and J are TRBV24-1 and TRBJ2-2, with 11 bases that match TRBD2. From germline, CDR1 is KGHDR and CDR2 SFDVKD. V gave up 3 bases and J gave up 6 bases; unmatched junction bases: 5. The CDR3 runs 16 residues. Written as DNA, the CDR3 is TGTGCCACCAGTGATCCGGGACTAGCGGCCCCCGGGGAGCTGTTTTTT. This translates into CATSDPGLAAPGELFF.

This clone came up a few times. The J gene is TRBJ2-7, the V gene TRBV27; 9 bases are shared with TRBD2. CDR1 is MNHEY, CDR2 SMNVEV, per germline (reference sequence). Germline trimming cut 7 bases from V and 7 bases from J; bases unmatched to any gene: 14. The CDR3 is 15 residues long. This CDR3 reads CASNPYSGGTPEQYF. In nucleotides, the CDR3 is TGTGCCAGCAATCCGTACAGCGGGGGGACGCCAGAGCAGTACTTC.

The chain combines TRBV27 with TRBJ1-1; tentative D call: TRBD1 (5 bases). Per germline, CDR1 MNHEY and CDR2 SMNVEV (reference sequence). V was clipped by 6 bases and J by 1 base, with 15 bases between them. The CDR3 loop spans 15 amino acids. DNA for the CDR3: TGTGCCAGCAGATCCGGGACTCCCGGGAACACTGAAGCTTTCTTT. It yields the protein CASRSGTPGNTEAFF.

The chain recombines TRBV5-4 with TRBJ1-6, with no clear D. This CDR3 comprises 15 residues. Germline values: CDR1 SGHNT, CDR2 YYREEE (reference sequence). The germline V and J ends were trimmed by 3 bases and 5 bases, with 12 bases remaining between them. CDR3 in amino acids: CASSSDWNNNSPLHF. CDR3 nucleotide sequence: TGTGCCAGCAGCTCGGATTGGAATAATAATTCACCCCTCCACTTT.

The CDR3 reads CASSSPFRETQYF. For the CDR3, the DNA is TGTGCCAGCAGCTCACCCTTTAGGGAGACCCAGTACTTC. The chain links TRBV5-5 to TRBJ2-5; D remains ambiguous. The V gene lost 3 bases and the J gene lost 5 bases, with 11 bases spanning the gap. CDR1 and CDR2 (germline): SGHKS, YYEKEE (reference sequence). The CDR3 contains 13 residues.

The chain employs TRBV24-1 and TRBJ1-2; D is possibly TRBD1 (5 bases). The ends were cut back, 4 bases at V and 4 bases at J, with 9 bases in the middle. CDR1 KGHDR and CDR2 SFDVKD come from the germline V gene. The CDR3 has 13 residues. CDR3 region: CATSESGSYGYTF. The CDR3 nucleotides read TGTGCCACCAGTGAATCAGGGTCCTATGGCTACACCTTC.

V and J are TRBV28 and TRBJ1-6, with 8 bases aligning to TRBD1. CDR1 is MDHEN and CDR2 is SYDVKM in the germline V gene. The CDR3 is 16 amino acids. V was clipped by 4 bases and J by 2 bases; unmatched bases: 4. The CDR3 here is CASSSEQGAYNSPLHF. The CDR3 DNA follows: TGTGCCAGCAGTTCAGAACAGGGGGCCTATAATTCACCCCTCCACTTT.

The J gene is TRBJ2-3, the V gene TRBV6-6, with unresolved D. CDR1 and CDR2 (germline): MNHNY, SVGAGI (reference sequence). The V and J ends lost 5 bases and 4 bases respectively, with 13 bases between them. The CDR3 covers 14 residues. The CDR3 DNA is TGTGCCAGCAGTCCACGGCAGGCGTCAGATACGCAGTATTTT. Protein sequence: CASSPRQASDTQYF.